A single sample is the source of the 11 T cell receptor beta chains below, sequenced in a study of low-dose radiotherapy and immunotherapy resistance in tumors. Covering alpha and beta chains, TRAV- and TRBV-specific primers were used for the first-strand cDNA. TCRs underwent around 20 PCR cycles of amplification with a constant-region primer and V-primer adapter. TCRdb re-derived calls from the reads in MiXCR, one entry per CDR3 protein. The data hold 13,000 or so distinct CDR3 sequences, with 76% observed a single time. These receptors were obtained from a human donor with advanced metastatic prostate, ovarian, gallbladder or colorectal cancer (not recorded which). This table probably holds off-target reads from a library built for another chain.

This clonotype was picked up a small number of times. The chain employs TRBV29-1 and TRBJ2-7; D could derive from TRBD1 or TRBD2 (6 bases each). CDR3 length: 13 residues. Between the trimmed V and J ends, which lost 6 bases and 3 bases, there was a span of 15 bases. CDR1 is SQVTM, CDR2 ANQGSEA, per germline. The CDR3 DNA reads as TGCAGCGTCTCTTCAGGAGGGGGCTACGAGCAGTACTTC. Amino acids: CSVSSGGGYEQYF.

This clonotype appeared once. The gene calls are TRBV7-2 and TRBJ2-7, with D possibly matching TRBD1 (6 bases). The CDR3 totals 16 residues. Germline CDR1 SGHTA, CDR2 FQGNSA. Deletions cut 3 bases from V and 6 bases from J, with 21 bases between. Here the CDR3 reads CASSFSTGPFLGEQYF. DNA of the CDR3: TGTGCCAGCAGCTTTTCCACAGGGCCCTTTTTAGGCGAGCAGTACTTC.

This chain uses TRBV9 with TRBJ1-4, with D possibly being TRBD1 (6 bases). From germline, CDR1 is SGDLS and CDR2 YYNGEE. The V end was cut by 5 bases, the J end by 12 bases, with 14 bases between. CDR3 size: 12 residues. In nucleotides, the CDR3 is TGTGCCAGCAGAGGACAGTTTGGGGAACTGTTTTTT. Its translation is CASRGQFGELFF.

The V and J genes are TRBV5-1 and TRBJ2-2; D possibly corresponds to TRBD2 (6 bases). The CDR3 has 15 residues. CDR1 is SGHRS and CDR2 is YFSETQ in the germline V gene. Trimming stripped 3 bases from V and 0 bases from J, with 9 bases between. This CDR3 is CASSSGTSNTGELFF. Written as DNA, the CDR3 is TGCGCCAGCAGCTCCGGGACTTCGAACACCGGGGAGCTGTTTTTT.

This clonotype was counted only a few times. The chain joins TRBV7-2 to TRBJ1-5, with 7 bases that match TRBD1. The germline CDR1 and CDR2 sequences are SGHTA and FQGNSA. Trimming at V came to 0 bases and at J to 2 bases, leaving 4 bases not matched to a gene. This CDR3 contains 16 residues. This chain's CDR3 is CASSLAIDRGNQPQHF. CDR3 DNA sequence: TGTGCCAGCAGCTTAGCAATAGACAGGGGCAATCAGCCCCAGCATTTT.

This chain connects TRBV28 to TRBJ1-2; TRBD1 is a possible D gene (5 bases). Trimming took 5 bases from V and 4 from J, leaving 14 bases between them. CDR3 length: 14 residues. The germline gives CDR1 MDHEN, CDR2 SYDVKM. The CDR3: CASSPPGDLYGYTF. The CDR3 DNA follows: TGTGCCAGCAGTCCCCCCGGGGACCTCTATGGCTACACCTTC.

This sequence joins TRBV19 and TRBJ1-1; possible D gene TRBD1, 5 bases. Germline CDR1 reads LNHDA; CDR2 reads SQIVND (reference sequence). The CDR3 is made up of 11 amino acids. V shed 7 bases and J shed 7 bases, with 10 bases lying between them. In DNA, the CDR3 is TGTGCCAGTACCGATGGGGGTGAAGCTTTCTTT. It encodes CASTDGGEAFF.

The chain combines TRBV28 with TRBJ2-7; no definite D call. Germline V CDR1 and CDR2: MDHEN, SYDVKM. This CDR3 is 14 amino acids long. V lost 3 bases to trimming and J lost 5 bases, with 14 bases between them. CDR3 amino acids: CASSLSLLPHEQYF. CDR3 DNA: TGTGCCAGCAGTTTGTCGCTCCTTCCCCACGAGCAGTACTTC.

The chain combines TRBV25-1 with TRBJ2-1; weak D call: TRBD1 (6 bases). CDR1 is MGHDK, CDR2 SYGVNS, per germline. Trimming removed 6 bases from V and 3 bases from J, with 24 bases in between. This CDR3 region has 18 residues. In nucleotides, the CDR3 is TGTGCCAGCAGCGACGGGACAAACCTTTGGGCGCTCTACAATGAGCAGTTCTTC. Translated: CASSDGTNLWALYNEQFF.

The rearrangement links TRBV4-2 to TRBJ2-7; TRBD2 aligns across 10 bases. J gave up 2 bases and V 0 bases, and 4 bases lay outside the gene matches. This CDR3 contains 16 residues. The germline CDR1 and CDR2 sequences are LGHNA and YNFKEQ. The CDR3 protein is CASSQDQTSGTYEQYF. The DNA of the CDR3 is TGTGCCAGCAGCCAAGATCAAACTAGCGGGACCTACGAGCAGTACTTC.

As to this clonotype: One end of the junction fails to match germline, which may point to a read error. This sequence joins TRBV4-2 and TRBJ2-1, with D possibly matching TRBD2 (6 bases). CDR3 length: 14 residues. Germline loops: CDR1 LGHNA, CDR2 YNFKEQ. CDR3 sequence reads: CASSQDPGDNKQFF. DNA of the CDR3: TGTGCCAGCAGCCAAGACCCGGGAGACAATAAGCAGTTCTTC.